Below, one T cell receptor beta chain is given with its context. Its antigen remains unidentified. Amplification used 60 Vbeta primers and 13 Jbeta primers. This table comes from immunoSEQ multiplex PCR, and its TCRdb copy is limited to in-frame clones, with some not included. The repertoire holds some 130,000 clones, with about four fifths as singletons. The data originate from a study of cytomegalovirus exposure and HLA in healthy donors. The study's findings and limits: Overall, under 200 TCR beta chains were annotated as cytomegalovirus-associated. An ancestry cluster, one associated with Asian ancestry, reportedly showed fewer N-insertions than the roughly 700-donor mean in a later analysis. Later on, analysis showed that most CMV-associated TCR beta chains appeared to be HLA-restricted.

The specimen sequenced was PBMCs. The receptor's source is a human donor in good health.

The CDR3 loop is CATSRDWGPSYEQYF. The CDR3 nucleotides read TGTGCCACCAGCAGAGATTGGGGGCCCTCCTACGAGCAGTACTTC. This chain joins TRBV15 and TRBJ2-7, with D perhaps matching TRBD1 (6 bases). V gave up 0 bases and J gave up 0 bases, with 9 bases separating them. CDR1 is LNHNV, CDR2 YYDKDF, per germline (reference sequence). The CDR3 spans 15 residues.